Following are 10 T cell receptor beta chains from one sample sequenced in a study of spatial heterogeneity in lung cancer. Described time point: sample taken at primary tumor resection. The authors sequenced whole RNA from tumor, nontumor lung or frozen PBMC without sorting. TCRdb redid the calling of the 5' RACE reads with MiXCR, one entry per CDR3 protein. Of tens of thousands of distinct CDR3 sequences listed, under 5.5% are singletons. Sequenced material: PBMCs, taken at surgery. These receptors all come from a male donor with early-stage non-small cell lung cancer.

This clonotype has ten or more counts. The chain employs TRBV5-1 and TRBJ1-2; weak D call: TRBD1 (5 bases). V was shortened by 0 bases and J by 2 bases, with 14 bases between the two germline ends. The CDR3 consists of 16 residues. Germline V CDR1 and CDR2: SGHRS, YFSETQ. The CDR3 reads CASSLGFTRGNYGYTF. The CDR3 DNA follows: TGCGCCAGCAGCTTGGGGTTCACGCGGGGCAACTATGGCTACACCTTC.

This clonotype has ten or more counts. V and J are TRBV6-1 and TRBJ1-2, with TRBD1 identical over 9 bases. CDR1 and CDR2 (germline): MNHNS, SASEGT. The V gene end was trimmed by 8 bases and the J gene end by 7 bases; junction bases not matched to a gene: 8. This CDR3 has 13 residues. In DNA, the CDR3 is TGTGCCAGCGGGGACAGGGTAGTAAGTGGCTACACCTTC. Amino acid sequence: CASGDRVVSGYTF.

This clonotype was detected only a few times. The chain uses TRBV6-1 and TRBJ1-1, with a tentative D call TRBD1 (5 bases). The germline V gene has CDR1 MNHNS and CDR2 SASEGT. The ends were cut back, 4 bases at V and 8 bases at J, with 11 bases in the middle. There are 12 residues in the CDR3. The chain's CDR3 is CASSVGGAEAFF. DNA of the CDR3: TGTGCCAGCAGTGTAGGTGGGGCCGAAGCTTTCTTT.

This clonotype was seen many times. The chain joins TRBV12-3 or TRBV12-4 to TRBJ2-1; 7 nucleotides line up with TRBD1. J lost 9 bases, V lost 4 bases, and 9 bases had no gene match. The CDR3 consists of 14 residues. Here the CDR3 reads CASSSTGTVGEQFF. In DNA form, the CDR3 reads TGTGCCAGCAGTTCCACAGGGACAGTTGGTGAGCAGTTCTTC.

This clonotype was observed many times. This chain uses TRBV6-2 or TRBV6-3 with TRBJ2-7; TRBD2 agrees at 16 bases. The CDR3 length is 19 residues. Trimming removed 4 bases from V and 3 bases from J; junction bases left unmatched: 12. The V gene's germline CDR1 is MNHEY and CDR2 SVGEGT. The CDR3 region is CASSSLPGLAGGSIYEQYF. In nucleotides, the CDR3 is TGTGCCAGCAGTTCCTTACCGGGACTAGCGGGAGGGTCGATCTACGAGCAGTACTTC.

This clonotype is medium-sized within its sample. The gene calls are TRBV11-3 and TRBJ2-1, with 15 bases fitting TRBD2. Losses at the gene ends were 5 bases for V and 7 bases for J; bases not matched to a gene: 3. The CDR3 runs to 15 residues. Germline V CDR1 and CDR2: SGHNT, YENEEA. In DNA form, the CDR3 reads TGTGCCAGCAGCCACGGACTAGCGGGGGGGAATGAGCAGTTCTTC. As protein: CASSHGLAGGNEQFF.

Concerning this clonotype itself: A single base separates this from a much larger clone, so it may be a read error. V usage is TRBV28 and J usage is TRBJ2-1, with 11 bases identical to TRBD2. The CDR3 sequence is 16 residues long. V trimming: 4 bases; J trimming: 11 bases; junction bases outside the gene matches: 13. Germline loops: CDR1 MDHEN, CDR2 SYDVKM. This CDR3 is CASSSSTSGRGAQQFF. The CDR3, as DNA: TGTGCCAGCAGTTCTTCTACTAGCGGGAGAGGTGCCCAGCAGTTCTTC.

This clonotype was recorded many times. V is TRBV15 and J is TRBJ2-1; D remains ambiguous. This CDR3 spans 13 amino acids. The germline V gene encodes CDR1 LNHNV and CDR2 YYDKDF (reference sequence). Trimming removed 1 base from V and 9 bases from J, with 10 bases in between. CDR3 in DNA: TGTGCCACCAGCAGAGTCCCTTCAGGTGAGCAGTTCTTC. Amino acid sequence: CATSRVPSGEQFF.

This clonotype has a count of ten or more. The V call is TRBV5-1, the J call TRBJ1-1; no reliable D call. The CDR3 loop spans 13 amino acids. Germline CDR1 reads SGHRS; CDR2 reads YFSETQ. Deletions cut 4 bases from V and 4 bases from J, with 11 bases between. CDR3 residues: CASSPRMGTEAFF. DNA of the CDR3: TGCGCCAGCAGCCCCAGGATGGGCACTGAAGCTTTCTTT.

This clonotype appeared many times. The V call is TRBV6-5, the J call TRBJ1-6; D uncertain. Trimming stripped 4 bases from V and 8 bases from J, with 12 bases between. Germline V gene data show CDR1 as MNHEY and CDR2 as SVGAGI. The length of the CDR3 is 14 residues. The CDR3 reads CASSLRPGDSPLHF. The CDR3 DNA sequence: TGTGCCAGCAGTTTACGTCCTGGGGATTCACCCCTCCACTTT.